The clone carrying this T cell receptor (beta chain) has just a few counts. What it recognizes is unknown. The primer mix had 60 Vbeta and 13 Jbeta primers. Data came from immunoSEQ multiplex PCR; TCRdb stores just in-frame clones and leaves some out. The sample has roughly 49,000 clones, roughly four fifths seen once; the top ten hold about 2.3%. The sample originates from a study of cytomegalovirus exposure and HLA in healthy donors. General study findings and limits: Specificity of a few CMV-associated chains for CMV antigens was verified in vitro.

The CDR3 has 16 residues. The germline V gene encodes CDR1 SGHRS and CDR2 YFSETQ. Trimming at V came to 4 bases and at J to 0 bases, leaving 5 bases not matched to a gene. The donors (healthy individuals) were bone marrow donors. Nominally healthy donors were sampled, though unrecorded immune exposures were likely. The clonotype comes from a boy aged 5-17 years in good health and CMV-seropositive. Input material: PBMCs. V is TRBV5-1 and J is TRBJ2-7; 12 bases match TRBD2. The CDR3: CASSPASGGGSYEQYF. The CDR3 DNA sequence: TGCGCCAGCAGCCCAGCTAGCGGGGGGGGCTCCTACGAGCAGTACTTC.